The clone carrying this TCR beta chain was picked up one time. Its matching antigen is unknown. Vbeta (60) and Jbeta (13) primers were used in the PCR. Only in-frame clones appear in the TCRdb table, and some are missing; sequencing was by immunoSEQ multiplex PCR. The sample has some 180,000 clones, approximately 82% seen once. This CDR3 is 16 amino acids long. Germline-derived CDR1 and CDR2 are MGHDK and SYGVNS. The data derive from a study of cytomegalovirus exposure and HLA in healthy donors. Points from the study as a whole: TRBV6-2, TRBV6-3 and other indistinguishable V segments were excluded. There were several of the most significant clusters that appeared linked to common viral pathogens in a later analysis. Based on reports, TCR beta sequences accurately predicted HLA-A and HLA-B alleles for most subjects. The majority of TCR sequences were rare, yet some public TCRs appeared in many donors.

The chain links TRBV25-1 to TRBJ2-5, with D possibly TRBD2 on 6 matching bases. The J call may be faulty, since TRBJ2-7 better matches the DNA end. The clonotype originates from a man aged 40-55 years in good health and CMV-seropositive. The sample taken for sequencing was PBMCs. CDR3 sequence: CASSEAGSGAIYEQYF. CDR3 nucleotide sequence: TGTGCCAGCAGTGAGGCCGGTAGCGGAGCGATATACGAGCAGTACTTC.